The 26 T cell receptor beta chains below all came from one sample that was sequenced in a study of PD-1 blockade in classical Hodgkin lymphoma. Each patient experienced a relapse that followed autologous stem cell transplantation, and brentuximab vedotin exposure varied. Sequencing was performed with immunoSEQ multiplex PCR; in TCRdb, only in-frame clones are kept and a portion is missing. The repertoire includes more than 12,000 clones, more than 70% of them detected once, and 25% sits in the top ten. The source was peripheral blood mononuclear cells (PBMCs), collected before the second cycle of nivolumab. The receptors shown here come from a human donor with classical Hodgkin lymphoma.

The chain combines TRBV18 with TRBJ2-3; unclear D gene. Germline values: CDR1 KGHSH, CDR2 LQKENI. The CDR3 has 15 residues. The V end was cut by 3 bases, the J end by 0 bases, with 10 bases between. In DNA form, the CDR3 reads TGTGCCAGCTCACCCGAACAGTCTAGCACAGATACGCAGTATTTT. Amino acids: CASSPEQSSTDTQYF.

V usage is TRBV2 and J usage is TRBJ1-6; 12 bases fit TRBD1. J was trimmed by 10 bases and V by 7 bases; bases with no gene match: 14. The CDR3 consists of 17 residues. In germline, CDR1 is SNHLY, CDR2 FYNNEI. CDR3 region: CASTRTGTGGRNSPLHF. DNA of the CDR3: TGTGCCAGCACCCGAACCGGGACAGGGGGCAGGAACTCACCCCTCCACTTT.

The chain employs TRBV18 and TRBJ1-4; D gene unclear. V was clipped by 0 bases and J by 6 bases, with 14 bases between them. Germline loops: CDR1 KGHSH, CDR2 LQKENI. The length of the CDR3 is 16 residues. The CDR3 loop is CASSPPVRREHEKLFF. The CDR3 DNA reads as TGTGCCAGCTCACCACCGGTTCGCCGGGAACATGAAAAACTGTTTTTT.

The CDR3 protein is CASSPQGVGNSYEQYF. DNA for the CDR3: TGTGCCAGCTCACCCCAGGGGGTGGGAAACTCCTACGAGCAGTACTTC. The chain employs TRBV18 and TRBJ2-7, with 7 bases that match TRBD1. Germline V lookup: CDR1 KGHSH, CDR2 LQKENI. The junction had 8 bases not matched to a gene; V was cut back by 3 bases and J by 0 bases. The CDR3 contains 16 residues.

The chain carries TRBV7-6 and TRBJ2-5; D gene unclear. This CDR3 comprises 14 residues. V lost 1 base to trimming and J lost 1 base, with 7 bases between them. In germline, CDR1 is SGHVS, CDR2 FNYEAQ. The CDR3, as DNA: TGTGCCAGCAGCTTAGGGGCAGTCCAAGAGACCCAGTACTTC. Protein: CASSLGAVQETQYF.

V is TRBV19 and J is TRBJ2-7, with 11 nucleotides matching TRBD2. The CDR3 covers 14 residues. Germline V gene sequence: CDR1 LNHDA, CDR2 SQIVND (reference sequence). J was trimmed by 6 bases and V by 3 bases; bases with no gene match: 4. CDR3 loop: CASSISTSGGEQYF. The CDR3 DNA sequence: TGTGCCAGTAGTATTTCAACTAGCGGGGGCGAGCAGTACTTC.

The chain carries TRBV5-1 and TRBJ1-2; D gene ambiguous. The CDR3 length is 15 residues. Germline V lookup: CDR1 SGHRS, CDR2 YFSETQ. Between the trimmed V and J ends, which lost 3 bases and 6 bases, there was a span of 18 bases. In nucleotides, the CDR3 is TGCGCCAGCAGCTACTCAAAACCCCGTCTCGATGGCTACACCTTC. It specifies CASSYSKPRLDGYTF.

The chain is built from TRBV7-9 and TRBJ1-1, with D perhaps TRBD1 (5 bases). The germline V gene encodes CDR1 SEHNR and CDR2 FQNEAQ (reference sequence). The CDR3 has 14 residues. Trimming took 5 bases from V and 5 from J, leaving 15 bases between them. This CDR3 is CASSRDSFVTEAFF. DNA of the CDR3: TGTGCCAGCAGCAGAGACAGCTTTGTAACTGAAGCTTTCTTT.

The genes are TRBV18 and TRBJ1-5; 8 bases line up with TRBD1. CDR3 length: 15 amino acids. J was trimmed by 6 bases and V by 5 bases; bases with no gene match: 9. From germline, CDR1 is KGHSH and CDR2 LQKENI. CDR3 sequence reads: CASSSTGVQTQPQHF. The CDR3 coding sequence is TGTGCCAGCTCATCGACAGGGGTGCAGACTCAGCCCCAGCATTTT.

V is TRBV18 and J is TRBJ1-1; D unresolved. The CDR3 has 14 residues. Trimming removed 2 bases from V and 0 bases from J, with 7 bases in between. CDR1 is KGHSH, CDR2 LQKENI, per germline. CDR3 DNA: TGTGCCAGCTCACCAGGGCAGATGAACACTGAAGCTTTCTTT. This translates into CASSPGQMNTEAFF.

The rearrangement joins TRBV5-6 to TRBJ2-7; 8 nucleotides match TRBD1. V shed 2 bases, J shed 4 bases, and the junction held 5 bases outside the gene matches. Germline CDR1 SGHDT, CDR2 YYEEEE. The CDR3 contains 14 residues. CDR3 bases: TGTGCCAGCAGCTTCAAGGACAGGGTGTACGAGCAGTACTTC. Its translation is CASSFKDRVYEQYF.

The V call is TRBV19, the J call TRBJ2-3; 7 nucleotides agree with TRBD2. The CDR3 has 15 amino acids. CDR1 LNHDA and CDR2 SQIVND come from the germline V gene (reference sequence). The V segment lost 9 bases and the J segment 0 bases; nucleotides outside the gene matches: 9. CDR3 bases: TGTGCCAGCCGACCACTAGCGACCAGCACAGATACGCAGTATTTT. This gives the protein CASRPLATSTDTQYF.

The CDR3 sequence is CASSLSPTSGVSYEQYF. The CDR3 bases are TGTGCCAGCAGTTTATCCCCGACTAGCGGGGTCTCCTACGAGCAGTACTTC. The gene calls are TRBV27 and TRBJ2-7, with 11 bases identical to TRBD2. Germline loops: CDR1 MNHEY, CDR2 SMNVEV (reference sequence). The CDR3 runs 17 residues. Trimming at V came to 0 bases and at J to 0 bases, leaving 4 bases not matched to a gene.

The chain links TRBV6-6 to TRBJ2-7, with 9 positions matching TRBD1. The CDR3 runs 15 residues. Germline V gene lookup returns CDR1 MNHNY and CDR2 SVGAGI (reference sequence). V lost 5 bases to trimming and J lost 0 bases; unmatched junction nucleotides: 5. The CDR3 spells CASSETGGNSYEQYF. The CDR3, as DNA: TGTGCCAGCAGTGAGACAGGGGGTAACTCCTACGAGCAGTACTTC.

This chain joins TRBV7-9 and TRBJ2-7, with 10 bases identical to TRBD1. Losses at the gene ends were 5 bases for V and 4 bases for J; bases not matched to a gene: 11. Germline CDR1 is SEHNR and CDR2 is FQNEAQ (reference sequence). The CDR3 is 16 residues long. CDR3: CASSPDRGRRGYEQYF. CDR3 nucleotides: TGTGCCAGCAGCCCAGACAGGGGGCGGCGTGGGTACGAGCAGTACTTC.

This chain links TRBV2 with TRBJ2-7, with a weak D call TRBD2 (5 bases). The CDR3 has 16 amino acids. Germline-derived CDR1 and CDR2 are SNHLY and FYNNEI. Between the trimmed V and J ends, which lost 4 bases and 2 bases, there was a span of 18 bases. Written as DNA, the CDR3 is TGTGCCAGCAGTGTAACACCCGGGATAGCTACCTACGAGCAGTACTTC. This translates into CASSVTPGIATYEQYF.

The chain couples TRBV19 to TRBJ2-7, with D maybe TRBD2 (5 bases). CDR1 and CDR2 from the germline V gene are LNHDA and SQIVND (reference sequence). V lost 5 bases and J lost 2, with 13 bases in between. The CDR3 runs 14 residues. This CDR3 reads CASSPQRQAYEQYF. CDR3 DNA: TGTGCCAGTAGTCCCCAGCGGCAGGCCTACGAGCAGTACTTC.

This chain uses TRBV5-8 with TRBJ1-5; D is uncertain. This CDR3 contains 15 residues. Germline V CDR1 and CDR2: SGHTS, YDEGEE. V was clipped by 4 bases and J by 5 bases, with 16 bases between them. The CDR3 DNA reads TGTGCCAGCAGCCCCGAAGGAGGGTGGGATCAGCCCCAGCATTTT. It translates to CASSPEGGWDQPQHF.

V usage is TRBV28 and J usage is TRBJ1-2; TRBD1 might be the D (5 bases). Trimming shortened V by 6 bases and J by 2 bases, and 7 bases separated the two germline ends. The CDR3 loop spans 12 amino acids. Germline V gives CDR1 MDHEN, CDR2 SYDVKM. CDR3: CASRRQNYGYTF. CDR3 in DNA: TGTGCCAGCAGACGACAGAACTATGGCTACACCTTC.

A few counts support this clone. V gene TRBV29-1 combines with J gene TRBJ1-1, with unresolved D. The CDR3 is 12 amino acids. V lost 0 bases, J lost 8 bases, and 10 bases lay in between. Germline CDR1 and CDR2: SQVTM and ANQGSEA. The CDR3 sequence: CSVEDLRPEAFF. DNA for the CDR3: TGCAGCGTTGAAGATTTACGACCAGAAGCTTTCTTT.

The chain couples TRBV19 to TRBJ1-3; 7 bases line up with TRBD1. The CDR3 has 17 residues. CDR1 and CDR2 from the germline V gene are LNHDA and SQIVND (reference sequence). Trimming cost V 3 bases and J 0 bases; bases outside gene matches: 8. The CDR3 loop is CASSISSTGSSGNTIYF. The CDR3 bases are TGTGCCAGTAGTATCTCCTCGACAGGGAGCTCTGGAAACACCATATATTTT.

The chain joins TRBV10-2 to TRBJ1-4; D might be TRBD1 (6 bases). V dropped 3 bases and J dropped 6 bases, with 8 bases sitting between them. This CDR3 is 13 amino acids long. Germline CDR1 and CDR2: WSHSY and SAAADI. The CDR3 nucleotides are TGCGCCAGCAGTGAACAGGGAGATGAAAAACTGTTTTTT. It is translated as CASSEQGDEKLFF.

The chain employs TRBV2 and TRBJ1-2; 7 bases line up with TRBD1. In germline, CDR1 is SNHLY, CDR2 FYNNEI. V shed 6 bases, J shed 7 bases, and the junction held 11 bases outside the gene matches. This CDR3 has 14 residues. The CDR3 protein is CASSKGQRAGGYTF. As DNA, the CDR3 is TGTGCCAGCAGCAAGGGACAGAGGGCAGGTGGCTACACCTTC.

V gene TRBV27 combines with J gene TRBJ2-1, with D possibly called TRBD1 or TRBD2 (5 bases each). V lost 0 bases and J lost 0, with 12 bases in between. Germline V gene sequence: CDR1 MNHEY, CDR2 SMNVEV (reference sequence). The CDR3 extends over 17 amino acids. CDR3 bases: TGTGCCAGCAGTTTATCAGGGGCGGGCCACTCCTACAATGAGCAGTTCTTC. Translation: CASSLSGAGHSYNEQFF.

The chain recombines TRBV5-1 with TRBJ1-2, with a possible D match to TRBD1 (6 bases). V dropped 0 bases and J dropped 2 bases, with 11 bases sitting between them. CDR1 SGHRS and CDR2 YFSETQ come from the germline V gene. The CDR3 contains 15 residues. The CDR3, as DNA: TGCGCCAGCAGCTTGGTTGAGGGGGGAAACTATGGCTACACCTTC. Amino acids: CASSLVEGGNYGYTF.

The chain links TRBV7-2 to TRBJ2-1; 9 bases match TRBD2. The CDR3 runs 15 residues. Per germline, CDR1 SGHTA and CDR2 FQGNSA. The junction had 5 bases not matched to a gene; V was cut back by 4 bases and J by 4 bases. The CDR3 region is CASSSERGVYNEQFF. In DNA form, the CDR3 reads TGTGCCAGCAGCTCCGAGCGGGGGGTGTACAATGAGCAGTTCTTC.